The 31 T cell receptor beta chains reported below all come from one sample, sequenced in a study of neurological immune-mediated disorders. The time point: longitudinal time-point 2. TCRdb reprocessed the 5' RACE reads with MiXCR, giving one entry per CDR3 protein. The sample comprises some 100,000 distinct CDR3 sequences, less than 15% of which are singletons, and under 6% rests with the top ten. The sequencing input was PBMCs. The receptors come from a female donor with HTLV-1-associated myelopathy (HAM/TSP).

This clonotype was recorded at least ten times. CDR3 nucleotides: TGCGCCAGCAGCTTGGAGGGACAGGGGGCTTTTGAGCAGTTCTTC. Translated: CASSLEGQGAFEQFF. This chain connects TRBV5-1 to TRBJ2-1; 12 nucleotides match TRBD1. The CDR3 runs 15 residues. Germline trimming cut 0 bases from V and 9 bases from J; bases unmatched to any gene: 4. Per germline, CDR1 SGHRS and CDR2 YFSETQ.

In this sample, this clonotype turned up many times. The chain carries TRBV4-1 and TRBJ2-5; D gene uncertain. The CDR3 extends over 17 amino acids. Germline loops: CDR1 MGHRA, CDR2 YSYEKL. Trimming removed 1 base at V and 5 bases at J, with 20 bases between. CDR3 bases: TGCGCCAGCAGCCAAGGGATCGGGCCCGCAGCCGTGGAGACCCAGTACTTC. Its translation is CASSQGIGPAAVETQYF.

This clonotype was detected a few times. The chain joins TRBV7-9 to TRBJ2-1; 11 bases align to TRBD2. The germline V gene has CDR1 SEHNR and CDR2 FQNEAQ (reference sequence). Trimming removed 3 bases from V and 5 bases from J; junction bases left unmatched: 6. CDR3 length: 16 residues. The CDR3 DNA sequence: TGTGCCAGCAGCTTCCGACTAGCGGGGCTGAACAATGAGCAGTTCTTC. Encoded protein: CASSFRLAGLNNEQFF.

This clonotype was observed many times. The chain couples TRBV12-3 or TRBV12-4 to TRBJ1-5; D possibly corresponds to TRBD1 (5 bases). The CDR3 spans 16 residues. The V end was cut by 1 base, the J end by 5 bases, with 15 bases between. Here the CDR3 DNA reads TGTGCCAGCAGTTTAGAAGGGGCAGGGTCTTATCAGCCCCAGCATTTT. This codes for CASSLEGAGSYQPQHF.

The sample holds many counts of this clonotype. V is TRBV10-3 and J is TRBJ1-2, with D possibly TRBD1 on 6 matching bases. V was shortened by 6 bases and J by 5 bases, with 16 bases between the two germline ends. In germline, CDR1 is ENHRY, CDR2 SYGVKD. The CDR3 length is 14 residues. The CDR3 loop is CAISQLQGSYGYTF. As DNA, the CDR3 is TGTGCCATCAGCCAGCTACAGGGTTCTTATGGCTACACCTTC.

This clonotype was seen at least ten times. The chain recombines TRBV7-2 with TRBJ2-2; the D gene could be TRBD1 or TRBD2 (6 bases each). The germline V gene has CDR1 SGHTA and CDR2 FQGNSA. V was cut by 4 bases and J by 6 bases, with 27 bases left in between. The CDR3 is 19 amino acids. The CDR3 is CASSSGGGRKGPSAGELFF. As DNA, the CDR3 is TGTGCCAGCAGCTCCGGAGGGGGACGGAAGGGGCCGAGCGCCGGGGAGCTGTTTTTT. Full variable domain (remainder filled in from reference TRBV7-2 and TRBJ2-2): GAGVSQSPSNKVTEKGKDVELRCDPISGHTALYWYRQSLGQGLEFLIYFQGNSAPDKSGLPSDRFSAERTGGSVSTLTIQRTQQEDSAVYLCASSSGGGRKGPSAGELFFGEGSRLTVL.

This clonotype was seen many times. The chain's CDR3 is CSALTSGPDSTQYF. CDR3 bases: TGCAGTGCTCTCACTAGCGGGCCGGACAGTACGCAGTATTTT. The rearrangement links TRBV20-1 to TRBJ2-3, with 9 bases fitting TRBD2. J gave up 8 bases and V 5 bases, and 11 bases lay outside the gene matches. The CDR3 spans 14 residues. CDR1 and CDR2 (germline): DFQATT, SNEGSKA (reference sequence).

This clonotype was seen at least ten times. The gene calls are TRBV24-1 and TRBJ2-2; 10 nucleotides match TRBD1. Trimming cost V 7 bases and J 2 bases; bases outside gene matches: 6. CDR1 and CDR2 (germline): KGHDR, SFDVKD. The CDR3 runs 16 residues. CDR3 coding DNA: TGTGCCACCAGGCCGGGACAGGGGATTAACACCGGGGAGCTGTTTTTT. Its translation: CATRPGQGINTGELFF.

There are many counts of this clonotype. The rearrangement links TRBV5-1 to TRBJ2-3, with 8 bases lining up with TRBD1. Germline V gene lookup returns CDR1 SGHRS and CDR2 YFSETQ. Trimming at V came to 4 bases and at J to 2 bases, leaving 12 bases not matched to a gene. CDR3 length: 17 residues. The CDR3 sequence is CASSDTTGGGSTDTQYF. CDR3 sequence (DNA): TGCGCCAGCAGCGACACAACAGGGGGAGGCTCCACAGATACGCAGTATTTT.

This clonotype appeared many times. The chain couples TRBV5-1 to TRBJ1-3; TRBD1 might be the D (5 bases). Germline V gene lookup returns CDR1 SGHRS and CDR2 YFSETQ. Trimming pared 7 bases from V and 4 bases from J, leaving 12 bases between. The CDR3 consists of 13 residues. In nucleotides, the CDR3 is TGCGCCAGCGGGTCAGGGAGCGGAAACACCATATATTTT. Its translation: CASGSGSGNTIYF.

This clonotype was seen repeatedly, ten times or more. This chain joins TRBV20-1 and TRBJ2-1; maybe TRBD2 (7 bases). The V and J ends lost 5 bases and 8 bases respectively, with 10 bases between them. The CDR3 spans 11 residues. Germline lookup yields CDR1 DFQATT and CDR2 SNEGSKA (reference sequence). CDR3 coding DNA: TGCAGTGCTGGAGGGGGGGATGAGCAGTTCTTC. This codes for CSAGGGDEQFF.

This clonotype has ten or more counts. The chain uses TRBV28 and TRBJ2-1; 12 bases agree with TRBD1. CDR1 is MDHEN and CDR2 is SYDVKM in the germline V gene. Trimming took 5 bases from V and 6 from J; bases not matched to a gene: 8. CDR3 length: 16 amino acids. The DNA of the CDR3 is TGTGCCAGCAGTACACCCGGGACAGGGGGCGGCAATGAGCAGTTCTTC. It codes for CASSTPGTGGGNEQFF.

As for this clonotype: A much more abundant neighbour one base away suggests this may be a read error. This sequence joins TRBV20-1 and TRBJ2-3; TRBD2 might be the D (5 bases). Looked up from germline, CDR1 is DFQATT and CDR2 is SNEGSKA (reference sequence). V lost 0 bases and J lost 6, with 13 bases in between. CDR3 length: 14 residues. The CDR3, as DNA: TGCAGTGCTAGAGATAGCGTGGTAGGCGATACGCAGTATTTT. It is translated as CSARDSVVGDTQYF.

This clonotype was seen ten or more times. The rearrangement uses TRBV5-1 and TRBJ1-1; no reliable D call. Germline assignment: CDR1 SGHRS and CDR2 YFSETQ. V lost 7 bases, J lost 7 bases, and 17 bases lay in between. The CDR3 has 13 amino acids. The CDR3 sequence: CASSQDRGFEAFF. DNA for the CDR3: TGCGCCAGCTCCCAGGACCGCGGCTTTGAAGCTTTCTTT.

This clonotype was seen many times. The rearrangement uses TRBV20-1 and TRBJ2-3, with 7 bases that match TRBD2. The trim removed 0 bases at V and 7 bases at J, leaving 4 bases unmatched. The CDR3 spans 13 residues. Germline-derived CDR1 and CDR2 are DFQATT and SNEGSKA (reference sequence). The CDR3 DNA sequence: TGCAGTGCTAGAGAGGCAGCGGGGTATACGCAGTATTTT. Translation gives CSAREAAGYTQYF.

This clonotype was seen a handful of times. The genes are TRBV6-6 and TRBJ2-2; D unclear. V was trimmed by 0 bases and J by 0 bases, leaving 11 bases between them. Looked up from germline, CDR1 is MNHNY and CDR2 is SVGAGI (reference sequence). This CDR3 is built from 17 residues. CDR3 sequence: CASSYSHGPTNTGELFF. The CDR3 nucleotides read TGTGCCAGCAGTTACTCGCATGGCCCTACGAACACCGGGGAGCTGTTTTTT.

This clonotype was observed many times. The chain employs TRBV19 and TRBJ2-4; tentative D call: TRBD2 (6 bases). This CDR3 is built from 15 residues. Germline CDR1 and CDR2: LNHDA and SQIVND (reference sequence). Trimming pared 4 bases from V and 6 bases from J, leaving 16 bases between. The CDR3 region has the DNA TGTGCCAGTAGTACCCCGACTGGGAGGAGAAACATTCAGTACTTC. This translates into CASSTPTGRRNIQYF. The complete variable domain, with remaining parts taken from reference TRBV19 and TRBJ2-4, reads DGGITQSPKYLFRKEGQNVTLSCEQNLNHDAMYWYRQDPGQGLRLIYYSQIVNDFQKGDIAEGYSVSREKKESFPLTVTSAQKNPTAFYLCASSTPTGRRNIQYFGAGTRLSVL.

There are many counts of this clonotype. J is TRBJ1-6 and V is TRBV10-3; 7 bases map to TRBD1. The V gene's germline CDR1 is ENHRY and CDR2 SYGVKD. V was pared by 3 bases and J by 0 bases, with 8 bases of the junction left unmatched. The CDR3 length is 18 residues. CDR3 DNA: TGTGCCATCAGTGATACAGTGGGACAGAGCTCCTATAATTCACCCCTCCACTTT. The encoded protein is CAISDTVGQSSYNSPLHF.

This clonotype was detected many times. The chain links TRBV5-1 to TRBJ2-7, with D perhaps TRBD1 or TRBD2 (5 bases each). The CDR3 is 13 amino acids. The germline V gene has CDR1 SGHRS and CDR2 YFSETQ. V dropped 7 bases and J dropped 0 bases, with 11 bases sitting between them. This CDR3 reads CASARDRSYEQYF. DNA for the CDR3: TGCGCCAGCGCCCGGGACCGCTCCTACGAGCAGTACTTC.

This clonotype was observed at least ten times. The rearrangement links TRBV10-3 to TRBJ1-2; TRBD1 is a possible D gene (5 bases). The CDR3 consists of 17 residues. The germline gives CDR1 ENHRY, CDR2 SYGVKD. V dropped 10 bases and J dropped 8 bases, with 32 bases sitting between them. The CDR3, as DNA: TGTGCCAGCTCCCGCCCGATCAGAGGGGAGTTGGGTCAGGGCTACACCTTC. Encoded protein: CASSRPIRGELGQGYTF.

This clonotype has more than one count but fewer than ten. The chain combines TRBV5-1 with TRBJ2-7; 7 nucleotides agree with TRBD1. The CDR3 is 14 residues long. Germline V gives CDR1 SGHRS, CDR2 YFSETQ. Trimming took 6 bases from V and 2 from J; bases not matched to a gene: 8. In nucleotides, the CDR3 is TGCGCCAGCACAAACCCGGGACAGCCCTACGAGCAGTACTTC. Residues: CASTNPGQPYEQYF.

This clonotype was counted ten times or more. V and J are TRBV28 and TRBJ1-5, with a possible D match to TRBD1 (6 bases). Trimming shortened V by 5 bases and J by 9 bases, and 20 bases separated the two germline ends. CDR1 MDHEN and CDR2 SYDVKM come from the germline V gene. This CDR3 is built from 15 residues. CDR3 nucleotides: TGTGCCAGCAGTCCCCCTACAGGACAGATGATGCCCCAGCATTTT. Amino acids: CASSPPTGQMMPQHF. Variable domain in full (rest from reference TRBV28 and TRBJ1-5): DVKVTQSSRYLVKRTGEKVFLECVQDMDHENMFWYRQDPGLGLRLIYFSYDVKMKEKGDIPEGYSVSREKKERFSLILESASTNQTSMYLCASSPPTGQMMPQHFGDGTRLSIL.

This clonotype was recorded many times. V is TRBV7-8 and J is TRBJ1-6; D is undetermined. The CDR3 runs 17 residues. The germline V gene has CDR1 SGHVS and CDR2 FQNEAQ. V lost 5 bases to trimming and J lost 7 bases, with 21 bases between them. DNA for the CDR3: TGTGCCAGCAGCGAGCCGCGGGTCCCTAAGACGAATTCACCCCTCCACTTT. Amino acid sequence: CASSEPRVPKTNSPLHF.

This clonotype was counted at least ten times. The J gene is TRBJ2-1, the V gene TRBV5-1; TRBD2 matches 9 bases. Germline CDR1 and CDR2: SGHRS and YFSETQ. The CDR3 covers 15 residues. V dropped 2 bases and J dropped 5; count of bases not matched to a gene: 5. The CDR3 loop is CASSFGLAGNNEQFF. CDR3 coding DNA: TGCGCCAGCAGCTTCGGGCTAGCGGGGAACAATGAGCAGTTCTTC.

This clonotype was found many times. The gene calls are TRBV29-1 and TRBJ2-1, with TRBD1 as a possible D gene (6 bases). Germline values: CDR1 SQVTM, CDR2 ANQGSEA. V lost 7 bases to trimming and J lost 5 bases, with 15 bases between them. The CDR3 spans 13 residues. The CDR3 DNA reads as TGCAGCGCCGGTTGGGGGCCCCACAATGAGCAGTTCTTC. Protein: CSAGWGPHNEQFF.

This clonotype was counted many times. V is TRBV7-9 and J is TRBJ2-5; no clear D. Deletions cut 5 bases from V and 4 bases from J, with 5 bases between. The CDR3 length is 11 residues. Per germline, CDR1 SEHNR and CDR2 FQNEAQ (reference sequence). CDR3 sequence reads: CASSARETQYF. The CDR3 DNA sequence: TGTGCCAGCAGCGCGCGAGAGACCCAGTACTTC.

In the case of this clonotype: This may come from a read error, since a much larger clone is one base off. The chain combines TRBV4-1 with TRBJ2-1; no clear D gene. Germline-derived CDR1 and CDR2 are MGHRA and YSYEKL. The CDR3 has 15 residues. The CDR3 loop reads CANSPPDVSYNEQFF. Here the CDR3 DNA reads TGCGCCAACAGCCCCCCCGACGTCAGTTACAATGAGCAGTTCTTC.

This clonotype was picked up many times. The V and J genes are TRBV7-9 and TRBJ2-5; 11 positions match TRBD2. The length of the CDR3 is 20 residues. Looked up from germline, CDR1 is SEHNR and CDR2 is FQNEAQ (reference sequence). Trimming took 3 bases from V and 0 from J; bases not matched to a gene: 15. This CDR3 is CASSFNPLAGGGPYQETQYF. Written as DNA, the CDR3 is TGTGCCAGCAGCTTTAACCCCCTAGCGGGGGGAGGACCCTACCAAGAGACCCAGTACTTC. The entire variable domain, with the rest obtained from reference TRBV7-9 and TRBJ2-5, is as follows: DTGVSQNPRHKITKRGQNVTFRCDPISEHNRLYWYRQTLGQGPEFLTYFQNEAQLEKSRLLSDRFSAERPKGSFSTLEIQRTEQGDSAMYLCASSFNPLAGGGPYQETQYFGPGTRLLVL.

This clonotype was seen ten or more times. The chain has TRBV20-1 and TRBJ1-5; no clear D gene. There are 16 residues in the CDR3. V was shortened by 6 bases and J by 1 base, with 19 bases between the two germline ends. The germline CDR1 and CDR2 sequences are DFQATT and SNEGSKA (reference sequence). CDR3 DNA sequence: TGCAGTGCCTCCCCTCATCTGGGGAGGAGCAATCAGCCCCAGCATTTT. Its protein product is CSASPHLGRSNQPQHF.

This chain connects TRBV5-1 to TRBJ2-3, with 7 bases that match TRBD2. The CDR3 contains 15 residues. V was pared by 1 base and J by 2 bases, with 4 bases of the junction left unmatched. From germline, CDR1 is SGHRS and CDR2 YFSETQ. Written as DNA, the CDR3 is TGCGCCAGCAGCTTGATCGGGAGGACCACAGATACGCAGTATTTT. Translation gives CASSLIGRTTDTQYF.

Notes on this clonotype: One end of the junction varies from germline; a read error may be responsible. The genes are TRBV28 and TRBJ2-2, with D perhaps matching TRBD2 (5 bases). The CDR3 has 14 amino acids. Germline CDR1 reads MDHEN; CDR2 reads SYDVKM. CDR3 in amino acids: CASEKSGNTWELFF. CDR3 DNA sequence: TGTGCCAGCGAGAAATCGGGGAACACCTGGGAGCTTTTTTTT.